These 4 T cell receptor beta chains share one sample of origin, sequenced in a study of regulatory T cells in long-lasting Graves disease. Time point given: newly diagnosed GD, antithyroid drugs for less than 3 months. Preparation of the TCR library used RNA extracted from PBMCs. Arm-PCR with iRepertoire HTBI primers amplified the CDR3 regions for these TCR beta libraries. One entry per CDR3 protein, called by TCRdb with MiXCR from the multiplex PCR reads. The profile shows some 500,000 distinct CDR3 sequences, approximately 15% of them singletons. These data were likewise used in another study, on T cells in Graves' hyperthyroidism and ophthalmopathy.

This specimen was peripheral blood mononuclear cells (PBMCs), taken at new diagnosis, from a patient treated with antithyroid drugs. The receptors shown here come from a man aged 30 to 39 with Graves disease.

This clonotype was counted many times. The CDR3, as DNA: TGTGCCAGCAGCCAAGTCCCAGCGGGAGCAGAGACCCAGTACTTC. This gives the protein CASSQVPAGAETQYF. This chain links TRBV3-1 with TRBJ2-5; 8 nucleotides align to TRBD2. Germline V lookup: CDR1 LGHDT, CDR2 YNNKEL (reference sequence). V trimming: 1 base; J trimming: 4 bases; junction bases outside the gene matches: 5. The CDR3 totals 15 residues.

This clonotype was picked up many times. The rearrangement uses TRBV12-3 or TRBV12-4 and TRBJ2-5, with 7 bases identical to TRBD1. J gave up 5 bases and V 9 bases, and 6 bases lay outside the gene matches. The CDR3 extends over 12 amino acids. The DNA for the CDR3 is TGTGCCAGTCAACAGGGGTACGAGACCCAGTACTTC. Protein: CASQQGYETQYF.

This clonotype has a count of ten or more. CDR3 region: CSARGLAGRNEQFF. CDR3 DNA sequence: TGCAGTGCTAGAGGGCTAGCGGGAAGGAATGAGCAGTTCTTC. The chain employs TRBV20-1 and TRBJ2-1; 9 nucleotides match TRBD2. The length of the CDR3 is 14 residues. J lost 7 bases, V lost 1 base, and 5 bases had no gene match. The germline gives CDR1 DFQATT, CDR2 SNEGSKA (reference sequence).

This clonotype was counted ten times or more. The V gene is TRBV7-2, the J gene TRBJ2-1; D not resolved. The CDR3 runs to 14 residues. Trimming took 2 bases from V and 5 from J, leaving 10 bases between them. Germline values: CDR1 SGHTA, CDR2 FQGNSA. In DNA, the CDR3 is TGTGCCAGCAGCTTAAACGGGTGGGACAATGAGCAGTTCTTC. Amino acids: CASSLNGWDNEQFF.